This T cell receptor beta chain appears in the sequencing data of a study of T-cell memory formation after mild COVID-19 (dated by TCRdb to about 2021). About the full investigation: Most TCR sequence clusters were specific to one of the two donors. Two young, previously healthy adult volunteers made up the cohort, one male and one female. In a couple of donors, T-cell clones that expanded and contracted after mild COVID-19 were followed by sequencing TCRalpha and TCRbeta repertoires longitudinally.

Ficoll-Paque density gradient centrifugation was the method used to isolate PBMCs. Trimming takes 3 bases from V and 7 bases from J, and the germline ends sit 13 bases apart. Per the germline V gene, WSHSY is the CDR1 and SAAADI is the CDR2. The CDR3 has 14 amino acids, counting the end cysteine and phenylalanine. Left in the record is the CDR3 DNA by itself, 42 bases read in frame from the first base. For this clonotype: This clone's antigen is unknown. No base-level quality is on record; no much larger clone is a single base apart.

Findings and caveats that apply to the study as a whole: Clones that contracted from day 15 to 85 showed balanced CD4/CD8 phenotypes, whereas a second wave of clones that expanded from day 15 to 37 leaned towards CD4+. Contracting CD4+ clones turned up mainly in the CM and EM memory subsets, whereas EMRA was where CD8+ clones were enriched. Some responding clones were found in pre-infection memory, which suggests that pre-existing cross-reactive memory T cells took part in the SARS-CoV-2 response. The second-wave clones that peaked on day 37 were not confirmed to be SARS-CoV-2 specific. The study included only a couple of mild cases, and larger cohorts that include severe cases with pre-infection samples were judged to be necessary.

The sample was run on an Illumina NovaSeq 6000. Using 5'RACE with constant-segment primers, TCRalpha and TCRbeta cDNA libraries were constructed, with sample barcodes and unique molecular identifiers added in the process. RNA was extracted from every sample with Trizol reagent. Libraries were amplified in two PCR steps, with a second sample barcode and Illumina TruSeq adapters added in the second step. Libraries were sequenced on an Illumina NovaSeq with 2 x 150 bp paired-end reads. As for the original processing: Reads were demultiplexed and collapsed into UMI-guided consensus sequences with migec v1.2.7. Using mixcr v2.1.11, the UMI consensuses were aligned to TRA and TRB V and J templates and assembled into clonotypes. Expanded or contracted clonotypes were those called significant by both edgeR and NoisET, with noise models trained on biological replicates. For edgeR calls, a false discovery rate-adjusted p below 0.01 and a log2 fold-change threshold of 1 were applied. As an exploratory analysis of dynamics, PCA with hierarchical clustering was applied to max-normalized trajectories of the 1000 most abundant clonotypes. The CD4 or CD8 phenotype of responding clones was assigned using the separately sequenced CD4+ and CD8+ repertoires. TCRdb reran the public reads through fastp at Q25 and MiXCR, keeping productive beta chains. Rows merge per CDR3 protein into single entries with the most common DNA and genes. TCRdb's processing, not the authors', yielded these V and J calls. In all, the sample holds about 320,000 distinct CDR3 sequences, and roughly an eighth of those were seen once. The ten top clones hold 20% to 25% of the sample.

Sequences were obtained from PBMCs or a T cell subset sorted from them (not recorded which). The chain couples TRBV10-2 to TRBJ2-1; the D gene remains uncertain. The clonotype was recovered from a man younger than 35 who had mild COVID-19 (a few samples of this study predate the infection). The sample titles of this study are shuffled in the database, so cell type and time point are left out; the donor was told from shared clones. The CDR3 amino acid sequence is: CASSDPRVRNEQFF. At the DNA level, the sequence is TGCGCCAGCAGTGACCCGCGAGTTCGGAATGAGCAGTTCTTC.